The entry that follows covers one T cell receptor (beta chain) sequence. The target antigen is unknown. Some clones are missing from TCRdb's copy, which holds only in-frame ones; the method was immunoSEQ multiplex PCR. The repertoire includes over 85,000 clones, about 89% of them detected once, and 7.5% sits in the top ten. The entry originates in a study of T cell responses to AZD1222 COVID-19 vaccine. Germline lookup yields CDR1 SGHVS and CDR2 FNYEAQ. Losses at the gene ends were 5 bases for V and 4 bases for J; bases not matched to a gene: 6. This CDR3 has 14 residues. Study-level points and caveats: Repertoire sampling was restricted to post-peak T cell response timepoints.

The clonotype originates from an adult in good health. The sequencing here drew on peripheral blood, taken on day 0 of AZD1222 vaccination. V gene TRBV7-6 combines with J gene TRBJ2-3; the match to TRBD2 covers 7 bases. In DNA form, the CDR3 reads TGTGCCAGCAGCGGGCGGGAGTGGGCAGATACGCAGTATTTT. Translated: CASSGREWADTQYF.